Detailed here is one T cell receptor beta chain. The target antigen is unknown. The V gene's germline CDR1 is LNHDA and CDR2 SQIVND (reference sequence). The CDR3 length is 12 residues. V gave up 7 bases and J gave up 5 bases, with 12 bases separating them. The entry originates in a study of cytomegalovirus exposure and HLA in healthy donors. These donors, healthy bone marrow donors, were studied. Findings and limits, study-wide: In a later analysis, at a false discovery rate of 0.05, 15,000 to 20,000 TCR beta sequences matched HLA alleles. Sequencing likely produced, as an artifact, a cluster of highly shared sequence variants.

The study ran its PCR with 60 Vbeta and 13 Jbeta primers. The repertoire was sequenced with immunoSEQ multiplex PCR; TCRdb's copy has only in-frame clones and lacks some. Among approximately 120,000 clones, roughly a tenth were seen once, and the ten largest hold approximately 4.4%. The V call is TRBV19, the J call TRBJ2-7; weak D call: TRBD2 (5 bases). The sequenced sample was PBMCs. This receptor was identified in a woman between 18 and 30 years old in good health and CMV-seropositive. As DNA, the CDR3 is TGTGCCAGTAACGGGAAAACCGACGAGCAGTACTTC. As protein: CASNGKTDEQYF.